This T cell receptor (beta chain) came from a study of tumor-infiltrating lymphocytes in primary liver carcinoma. cDNA specific to TCR beta was made from 500 ng of total RNA, with a constant-region primer employed for priming. Slightly modified ARM-PCR served as the procedure for the TCR beta libraries. These libraries came from three rounds of nested multiplex PCR. The first two PCR rounds used TRBV1-TRBV30 forward primers with a C-beta reverse primer, around 10 cycles each. TCRdb reprocessed the multiplex PCR reads via MiXCR and lists one record per CDR3 protein. The table lists fewer than 150,000 distinct CDR3 sequences, around two thirds of them singletons. Unsorted bulk tissue of about 18-34 mg yielded co-extracted RNA and DNA. Viable tumor cells exceeded 85% in all tumor samples. This clonotype is categorized as large (0.1 to 1%). Germline assignment: CDR1 SGHNT and CDR2 YENEEA. The V and J ends lost 1 base and 1 base respectively, with 14 bases between them. CDR3 size: 17 residues.

The chain uses TRBV11-3 and TRBJ2-1; tentative D call: TRBD2 (5 bases). This sequence originates from a woman aged 55-70 years with primary liver carcinoma and hepatitis B virus infection. The sequenced material came from liver tumor tissue from sampling region 1. Subset specified: tumor region T1, superior pole. DNA for the CDR3: TGTGCCAGCAGCTTAGGGTTCGGCGGGCTTTCCTACAATGAGCAGTTCTTC. As protein: CASSLGFGGLSYNEQFF.